This T cell receptor (beta chain) appears in the sequencing data of a study of blood T cell repertoires in COVID-19. Germline lookup yields CDR1 DFQATT and CDR2 SNEGSKA (reference sequence). The ends were cut back, 3 bases at V and 1 base at J, with 13 bases in the middle. There are 14 residues in the CDR3. Authors' analysis steps: The authors estimated nucleated cell counts from reference gene primer amplification. The table came from immunoSEQ multiplex PCR; TCRdb's copy has only in-frame clones and leaves some out. V, J and clone size are taken as reported in that table, and D and trimming were inferred from the DNA itself. The sample carries tens of thousands of clones, around 82% recorded once.

The clonotype was recovered from a human donor in a cohort sampled during active COVID-19. The sequenced material came from peripheral blood. The V call is TRBV20-1, the J call TRBJ2-7; D is perhaps TRBD1 (5 bases). The CDR3 nucleotides read TGCAGTGCTAGTTCAGGGTTCTTATCCTACGAGCAGTACTTC. This translates into CSASSGFLSYEQYF.